This T cell receptor beta chain was identified during a study of post-analysis software for immune sequencing data. Findings and caveats of the study: Among five TRBV segments more frequent in patients than controls were TRBV5-6, TRBV5-1 and TRBV20-1. Significantly lower normalized Chao1 diversity was found in patients with multiple sclerosis relative to controls.

Each TCR beta cDNA library carried unique molecular identifiers. One entry per CDR3 protein, called by TCRdb with MiXCR from the PCR reads. The table has hundreds of thousands of distinct CDR3 sequences, roughly 27% seen once; the top ten hold under 0.7%. V lost 6 bases to trimming and J lost 5 bases; unmatched junction nucleotides: 3. CDR1 DFQATT and CDR2 SNEGSKA come from the germline V gene (reference sequence). There are 12 residues in the CDR3. This clonotype was detected a few times. Its antigen is unknown. Sequencing input: blood. This clonotype was obtained from a girl aged 5-17 years with multiple sclerosis. The chain couples TRBV20-1 to TRBJ1-5; 8 nucleotides line up with TRBD1. CDR3 sequence: CSAQQGDQPQHF. The CDR3, as DNA: TGCAGTGCGCAACAGGGGGATCAGCCCCAGCATTTT.